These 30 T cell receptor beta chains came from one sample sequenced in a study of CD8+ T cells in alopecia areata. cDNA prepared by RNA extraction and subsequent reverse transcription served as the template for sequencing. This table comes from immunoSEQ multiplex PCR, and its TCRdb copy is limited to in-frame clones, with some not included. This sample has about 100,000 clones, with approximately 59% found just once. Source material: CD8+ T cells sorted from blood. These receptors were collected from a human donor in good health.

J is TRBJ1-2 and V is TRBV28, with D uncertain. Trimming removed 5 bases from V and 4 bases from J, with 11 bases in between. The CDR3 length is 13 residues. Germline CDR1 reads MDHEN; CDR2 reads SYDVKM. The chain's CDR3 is CASSPKITYGYTF. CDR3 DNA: TGTGCCAGCAGTCCAAAGATCACCTATGGCTACACCTTC.

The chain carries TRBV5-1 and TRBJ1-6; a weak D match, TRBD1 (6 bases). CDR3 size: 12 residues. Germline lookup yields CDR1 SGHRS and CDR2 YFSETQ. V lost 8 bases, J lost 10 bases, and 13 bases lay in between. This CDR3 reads CASSEGGSPLHF. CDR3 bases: TGCGCCAGTAGTGAGGGGGGGTCACCCCTCCACTTT.

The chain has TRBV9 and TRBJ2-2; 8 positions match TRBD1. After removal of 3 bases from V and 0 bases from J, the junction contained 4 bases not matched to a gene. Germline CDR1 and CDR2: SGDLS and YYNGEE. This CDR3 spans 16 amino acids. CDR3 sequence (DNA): TGTGCCAGCAGCGGCCGGGACAGGTCGAACACCGGGGAGCTGTTTTTT. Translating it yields CASSGRDRSNTGELFF.

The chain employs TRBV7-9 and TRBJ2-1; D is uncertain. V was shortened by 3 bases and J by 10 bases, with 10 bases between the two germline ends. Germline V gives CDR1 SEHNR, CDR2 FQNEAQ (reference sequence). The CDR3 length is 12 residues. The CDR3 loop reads CASSFENGEQFF. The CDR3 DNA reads TGTGCCAGCAGCTTCGAAAACGGGGAGCAGTTCTTC.

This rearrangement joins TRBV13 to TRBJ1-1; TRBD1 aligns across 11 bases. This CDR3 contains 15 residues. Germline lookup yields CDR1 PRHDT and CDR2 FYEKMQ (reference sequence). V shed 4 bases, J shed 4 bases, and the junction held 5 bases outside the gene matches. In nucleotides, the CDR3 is TGTGCCAGCAGCTCGGACAGGGGGCAGGGCACTGAAGCTTTCTTT. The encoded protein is CASSSDRGQGTEAFF.

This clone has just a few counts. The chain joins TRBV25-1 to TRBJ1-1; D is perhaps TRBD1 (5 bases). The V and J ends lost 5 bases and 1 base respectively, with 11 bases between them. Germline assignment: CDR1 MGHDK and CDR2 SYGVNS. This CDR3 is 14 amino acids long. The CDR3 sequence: CASSRGNRNTEAFF. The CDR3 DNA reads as TGTGCCAGCAGTCGGGGGAACAGGAACACTGAAGCTTTCTTT.

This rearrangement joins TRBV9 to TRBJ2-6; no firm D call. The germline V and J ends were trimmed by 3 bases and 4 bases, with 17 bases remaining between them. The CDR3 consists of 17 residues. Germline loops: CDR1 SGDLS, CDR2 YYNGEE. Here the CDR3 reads CASSDRSEPSGANVLTF. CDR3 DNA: TGTGCCAGCAGCGATCGGTCCGAGCCTTCCGGGGCCAACGTCCTGACTTTC.

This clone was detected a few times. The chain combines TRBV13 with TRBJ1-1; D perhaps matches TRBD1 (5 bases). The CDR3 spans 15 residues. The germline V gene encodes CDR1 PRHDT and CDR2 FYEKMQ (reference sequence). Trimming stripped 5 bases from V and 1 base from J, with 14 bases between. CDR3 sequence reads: CASSPEGPKNTEAFF. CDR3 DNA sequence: TGTGCCAGCAGCCCCGAGGGGCCTAAGAACACTGAAGCTTTCTTT.

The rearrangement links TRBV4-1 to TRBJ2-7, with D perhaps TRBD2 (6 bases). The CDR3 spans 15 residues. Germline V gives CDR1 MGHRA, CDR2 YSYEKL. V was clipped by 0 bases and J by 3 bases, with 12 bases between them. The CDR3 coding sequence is TGCGCCAGCAGCCAAGATCTTGGGGGGTACTACGAGCAGTACTTC. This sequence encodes CASSQDLGGYYEQYF.

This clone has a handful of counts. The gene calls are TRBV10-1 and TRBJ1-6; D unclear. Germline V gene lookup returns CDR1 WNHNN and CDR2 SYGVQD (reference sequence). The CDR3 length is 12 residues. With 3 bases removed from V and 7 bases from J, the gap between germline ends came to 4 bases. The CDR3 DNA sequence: TGCGCCAGCAGTGAAGGAAATTCACCCCTCCACTTT. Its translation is CASSEGNSPLHF.

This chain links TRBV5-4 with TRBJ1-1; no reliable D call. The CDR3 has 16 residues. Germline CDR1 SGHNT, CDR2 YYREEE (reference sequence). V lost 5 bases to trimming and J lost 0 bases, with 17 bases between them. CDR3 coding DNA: TGTGCCAGCAGGAAAGTAGGGCGGGATATGAACACTGAAGCTTTCTTT. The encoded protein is CASRKVGRDMNTEAFF.

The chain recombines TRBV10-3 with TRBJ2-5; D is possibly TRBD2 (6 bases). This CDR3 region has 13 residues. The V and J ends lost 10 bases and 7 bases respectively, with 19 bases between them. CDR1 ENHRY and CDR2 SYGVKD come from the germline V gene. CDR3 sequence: CATTTPGDATQYF. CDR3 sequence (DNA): TGTGCCACCACGACGCCGGGGGACGCGACCCAGTACTTC.

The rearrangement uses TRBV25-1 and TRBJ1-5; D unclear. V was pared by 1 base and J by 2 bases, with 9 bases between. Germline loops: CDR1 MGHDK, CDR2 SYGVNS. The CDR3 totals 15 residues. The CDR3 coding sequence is TGTGCCAGCAGTGAATCCCAGGCCGGCAATCAGCCCCAGCATTTT. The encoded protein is CASSESQAGNQPQHF.

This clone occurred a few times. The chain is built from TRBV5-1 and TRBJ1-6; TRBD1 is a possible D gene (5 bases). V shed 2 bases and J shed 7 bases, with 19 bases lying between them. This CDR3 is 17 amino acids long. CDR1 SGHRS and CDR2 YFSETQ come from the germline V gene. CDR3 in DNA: TGCGCCAGCAGCTTCTACCTAGGGGCCGGGGGGAATTCACCCCTCCACTTT. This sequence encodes CASSFYLGAGGNSPLHF. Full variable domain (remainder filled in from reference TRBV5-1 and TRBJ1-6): KAGVTQTPRYLIKTRGQQVTLSCSPISGHRSVSWYQQTPGQGLQFLFEYFSETQRNKGNFPGRFSGRQFSNSRSEMNVSTLELGDSALYLCASSFYLGAGGNSPLHFGNGTRLTVT.

The CDR3 here is CSVPGNMGEQYF. The CDR3 coding sequence is TGCAGCGTCCCAGGGAACATGGGCGAGCAGTACTTC. The chain recombines TRBV29-1 with TRBJ2-7; perhaps TRBD1 as D (5 bases). Germline CDR1 is SQVTM and CDR2 is ANQGSEA. The CDR3 spans 12 residues. V lost 6 bases, J lost 6 bases, and 15 bases lay in between.

CDR3 in amino acids: CASSLSGAEQYF. As DNA, the CDR3 is TGTGCCAGCAGTTTATCGGGGGCCGAGCAGTACTTC. This chain joins TRBV28 and TRBJ2-7, with D perhaps assigned TRBD1 or TRBD2 (6 bases each). Germline assignment: CDR1 MDHEN and CDR2 SYDVKM. This CDR3 has 12 amino acids. V was pared by 1 base and J by 6 bases, with 7 bases between.

The CDR3 DNA reads as TGTGCCAGCAGCTTAGGTACAGGGGAAGATACGCAGTATTTT. This gives the protein CASSLGTGEDTQYF. This sequence joins TRBV7-6 and TRBJ2-3, with 7 bases aligning to TRBD1. The V segment lost 1 base and the J segment 5 bases; nucleotides outside the gene matches: 3. The germline V gene has CDR1 SGHVS and CDR2 FNYEAQ. This CDR3 is 14 amino acids long.

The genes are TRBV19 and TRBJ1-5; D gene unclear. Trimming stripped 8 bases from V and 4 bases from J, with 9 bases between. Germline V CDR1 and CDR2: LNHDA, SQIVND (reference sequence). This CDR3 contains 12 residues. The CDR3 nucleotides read TGTGCCAGTTCCCCCCCGAATCAGCCCCAGCATTTT. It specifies CASSPPNQPQHF.

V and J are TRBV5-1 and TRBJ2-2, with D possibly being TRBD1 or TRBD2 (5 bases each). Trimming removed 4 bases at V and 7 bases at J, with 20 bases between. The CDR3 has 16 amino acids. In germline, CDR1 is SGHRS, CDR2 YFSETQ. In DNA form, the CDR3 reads TGCGCCAGCAGCCTCAAACAGGCGCCGAGGGGCGGGGAGCTGTTTTTT. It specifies CASSLKQAPRGGELFF.

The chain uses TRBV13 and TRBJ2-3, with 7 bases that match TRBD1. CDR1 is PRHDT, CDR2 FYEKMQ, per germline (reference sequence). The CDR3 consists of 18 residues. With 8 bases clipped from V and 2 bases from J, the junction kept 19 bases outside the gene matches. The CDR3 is CASGLMGTEDMNTDTQYF. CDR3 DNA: TGTGCCAGCGGGTTAATGGGGACAGAAGATATGAACACAGATACGCAGTATTTT. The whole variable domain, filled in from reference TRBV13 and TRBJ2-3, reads AAGVIQSPRHLIKEKRETATLKCYPIPRHDTVYWYQQGPGQDPQFLISFYEKMQSDKGSIPDRFSAQQFSDYHSELNMSSLELGDSALYFCASGLMGTEDMNTDTQYFGPGTRLTVL.

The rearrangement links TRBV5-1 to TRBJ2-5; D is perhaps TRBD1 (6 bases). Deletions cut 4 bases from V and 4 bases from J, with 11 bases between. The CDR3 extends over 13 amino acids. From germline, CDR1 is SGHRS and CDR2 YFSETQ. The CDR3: CASSQVRGETQYF. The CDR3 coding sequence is TGCGCCAGCAGCCAAGTCAGGGGAGAGACCCAGTACTTC.

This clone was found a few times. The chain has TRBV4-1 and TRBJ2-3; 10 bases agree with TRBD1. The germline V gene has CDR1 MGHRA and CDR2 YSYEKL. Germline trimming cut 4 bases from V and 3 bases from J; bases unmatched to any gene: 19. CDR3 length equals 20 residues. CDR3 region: CASSLDPGQGPVERTDTQYF. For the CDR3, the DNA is TGCGCCAGCAGCCTAGATCCGGGACAGGGGCCGGTCGAACGAACAGATACGCAGTATTTT.

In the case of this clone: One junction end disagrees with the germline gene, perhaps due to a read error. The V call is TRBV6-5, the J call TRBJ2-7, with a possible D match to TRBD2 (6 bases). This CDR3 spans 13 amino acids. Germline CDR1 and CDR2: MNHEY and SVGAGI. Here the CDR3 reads CTSSPTSINEQYF. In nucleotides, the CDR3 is TGTACCAGCAGTCCGACTAGTATCAACGAGCAGTACTTC.

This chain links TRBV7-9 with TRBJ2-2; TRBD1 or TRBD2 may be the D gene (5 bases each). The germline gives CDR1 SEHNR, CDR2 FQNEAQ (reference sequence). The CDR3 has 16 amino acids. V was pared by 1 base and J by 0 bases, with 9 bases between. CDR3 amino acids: CASSLGGASNTGELFF. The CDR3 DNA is TGTGCCAGCAGCTTAGGAGGGGCCTCGAACACCGGGGAGCTGTTTTTT.

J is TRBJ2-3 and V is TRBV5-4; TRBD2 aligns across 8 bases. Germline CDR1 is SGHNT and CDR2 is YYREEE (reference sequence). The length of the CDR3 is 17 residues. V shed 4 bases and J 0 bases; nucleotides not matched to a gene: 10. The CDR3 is CASSLLSGGYSTDTQYF. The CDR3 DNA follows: TGTGCCAGCAGCCTCCTAAGCGGGGGCTATAGCACAGATACGCAGTATTTT. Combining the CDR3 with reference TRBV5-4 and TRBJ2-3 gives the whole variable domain ETGVTQSPTHLIKTRGQQVTLRCSSQSGHNTVSWYQQALGQGPQFIFQYYREEENGRGNFPPRFSGLQFPNYSSELNVNALELDDSALYLCASSLLSGGYSTDTQYFGPGTRLTVL.

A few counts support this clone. The CDR3 DNA reads as TGCGCCAGCAGCGCAGTAGGCGGGGGGGCCGATGGAGAGACCCAGTACTTC. Protein: CASSAVGGGADGETQYF. The V and J genes are TRBV4-1 and TRBJ2-5; 9 bases line up with TRBD2. The CDR3 is made up of 17 amino acids. The germline CDR1 and CDR2 sequences are MGHRA and YSYEKL. The trim removed 5 bases at V and 4 bases at J, leaving 14 bases unmatched.

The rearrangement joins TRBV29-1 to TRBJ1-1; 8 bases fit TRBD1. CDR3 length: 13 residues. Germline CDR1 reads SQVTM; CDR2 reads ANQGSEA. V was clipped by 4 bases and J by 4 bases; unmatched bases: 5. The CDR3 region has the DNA TGCAGCGTTGGAGGACAGGGACGCACTGAAGCTTTCTTT. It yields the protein CSVGGQGRTEAFF.

The CDR3 region has the DNA TGTGCCAGCAGCTTAGAAAGAGATACGCAGTATTTT. This sequence encodes CASSLERDTQYF. This chain uses TRBV7-2 with TRBJ2-3; D uncertain. CDR3 length: 12 residues. Germline-derived CDR1 and CDR2 are SGHTA and FQGNSA. V shed 1 base and J shed 5 bases, with 4 bases lying between them.

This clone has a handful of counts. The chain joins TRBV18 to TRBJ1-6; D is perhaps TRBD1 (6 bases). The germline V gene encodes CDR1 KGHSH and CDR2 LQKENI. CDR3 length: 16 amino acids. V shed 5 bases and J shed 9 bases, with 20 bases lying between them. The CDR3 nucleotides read TGTGCCAGCTCATCCTCACAGGGCACCCCAGGTTCACCCCTCCACTTT. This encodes CASSSSQGTPGSPLHF.

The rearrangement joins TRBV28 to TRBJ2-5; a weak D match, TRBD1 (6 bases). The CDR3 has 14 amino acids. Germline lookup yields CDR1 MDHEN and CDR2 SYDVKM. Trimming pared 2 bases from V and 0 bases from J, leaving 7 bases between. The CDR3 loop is CASSLDRYQETQYF. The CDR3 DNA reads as TGTGCCAGCAGTTTAGACAGGTACCAAGAGACCCAGTACTTC.